The clone carrying this TCR beta chain has more than one count but fewer than ten. Its target is unknown. TCR cDNA, made by 5'RACE template switching, carried an added universal primer site and UMIs. Each CDR3 protein is one row after TCRdb ran MiXCR on the 5' RACE reads. Of 400,000 or so distinct CDR3 sequences in the sample, more than 9% were seen once. The entry originates in a study of T cells after yellow fever vaccination. Overall study results and limits: The booster response re-showed most primary clones: around 95% CD4, approximately 90% CD8.

The germline gives CDR1 MDHEN, CDR2 SYDVKM. V was shortened by 5 bases and J by 4 bases, with 9 bases between the two germline ends. The CDR3 is 12 amino acids. The TCR was taken from a young man who received the YFV17D yellow fever vaccine. The source was PBMCs, collected on the day of the first yellow fever vaccination. This chain uses TRBV28 with TRBJ2-7, with D unresolved. CDR3 amino acids: CASSTSIYEQYV. Written as DNA, the CDR3 is TGTGCCAGCAGTACGAGTATTTACGAGCAGTACGTC.